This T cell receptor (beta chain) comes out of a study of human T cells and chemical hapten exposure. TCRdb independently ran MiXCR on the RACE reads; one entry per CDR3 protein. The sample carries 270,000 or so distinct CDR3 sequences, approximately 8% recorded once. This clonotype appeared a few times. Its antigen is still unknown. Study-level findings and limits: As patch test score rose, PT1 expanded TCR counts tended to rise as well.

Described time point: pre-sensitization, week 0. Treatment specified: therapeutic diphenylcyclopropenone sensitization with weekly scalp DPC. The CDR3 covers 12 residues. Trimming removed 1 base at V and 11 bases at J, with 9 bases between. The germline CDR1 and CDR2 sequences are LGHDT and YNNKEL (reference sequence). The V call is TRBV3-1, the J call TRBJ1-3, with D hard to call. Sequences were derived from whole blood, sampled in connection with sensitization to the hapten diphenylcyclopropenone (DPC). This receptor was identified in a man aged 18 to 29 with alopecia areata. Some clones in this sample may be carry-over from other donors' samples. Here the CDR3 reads CASSQGIPSIYF. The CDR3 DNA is TGTGCCAGCAGCCAAGGGATCCCGTCCATATATTTT.